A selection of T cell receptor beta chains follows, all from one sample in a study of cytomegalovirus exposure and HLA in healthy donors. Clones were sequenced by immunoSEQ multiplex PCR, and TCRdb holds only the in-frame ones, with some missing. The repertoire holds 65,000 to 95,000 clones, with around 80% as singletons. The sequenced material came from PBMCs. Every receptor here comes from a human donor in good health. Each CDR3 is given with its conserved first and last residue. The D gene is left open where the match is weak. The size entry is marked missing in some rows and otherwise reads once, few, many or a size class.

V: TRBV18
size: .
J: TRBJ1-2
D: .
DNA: TGTGCCAGCTCACCACCGGTTCAGGGCGTCTATGGCTACACCTTC
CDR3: CASSPPVQGVYGYTF

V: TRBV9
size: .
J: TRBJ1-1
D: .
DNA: TGTGCCAGCAGCGTAGCTATACTAGGAAACACTGAAGCTTTCTTT
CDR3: CASSVAILGNTEAFF

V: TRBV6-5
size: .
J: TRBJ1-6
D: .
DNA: TGTGCCAGCAGTTATTCAGGGGACGCGCATTCACCCCTCCACTTT
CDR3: CASSYSGDAHSPLHF

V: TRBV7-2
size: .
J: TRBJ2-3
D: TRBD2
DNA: TGTGCCAGCAGATCTGCCGGGACTAGAAACACAGATACGCAGTATTTT
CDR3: CASRSAGTRNTDTQYF

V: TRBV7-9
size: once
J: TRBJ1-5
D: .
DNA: TGTGCCAGCAGCTTAGCGCCGGCAGGCGATCAGCCCCAGCATTTT
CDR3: CASSLAPAGDQPQHF

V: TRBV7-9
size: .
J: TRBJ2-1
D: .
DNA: TGTGCCAGCAGTTCGACAGGGAGGATCAATGAGCAGTTCTTC
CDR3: CASSSTGRINEQFF

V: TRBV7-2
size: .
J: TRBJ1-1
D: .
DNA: TGTGCCAGCAGCCCGGGACCGGACAGGAACACTGAAGCTTTCTTT
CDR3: CASSPGPDRNTEAFF

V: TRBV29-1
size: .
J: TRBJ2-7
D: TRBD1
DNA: TGCAGCTTTCGGAACAGGGGAGCCTACGAGCAGTACTTC
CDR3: CSFRNRGAYEQYF

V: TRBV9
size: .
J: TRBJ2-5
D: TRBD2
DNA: TGTGCCAGCAGCGTAACTAGCGGGGGAGGGGAGACCCAGTACTTC
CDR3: CASSVTSGGGETQYF

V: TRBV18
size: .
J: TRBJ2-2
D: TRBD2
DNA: TGTGCCAGCTCACCCGGATGTGGGGCGGGGGGGTTAAACACCGGGGAGCTGTTTTTT
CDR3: CASSPGCGAGGLNTGELFF

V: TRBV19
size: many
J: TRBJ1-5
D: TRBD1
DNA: TGTGCCAGTAGCCTGGGACAGCCAAATCAGCCCCAGCATTTT
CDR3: CASSLGQPNQPQHF

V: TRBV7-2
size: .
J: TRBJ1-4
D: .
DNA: TGTGCCAGCAGCACATCGGCGGGCGAAAAACTGTTTTTT
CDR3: CASSTSAGEKLFF

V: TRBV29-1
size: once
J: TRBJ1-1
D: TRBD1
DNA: TGCAGCGGATGGGACAGAGGTTTAAACACTGAAGCTTTCTTT
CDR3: CSGWDRGLNTEAFF

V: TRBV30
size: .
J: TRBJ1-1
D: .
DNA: TGTGCCTGGAAGCGGGGGCTGAACACTGAAGCTTTCTTT
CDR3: CAWKRGLNTEAFF

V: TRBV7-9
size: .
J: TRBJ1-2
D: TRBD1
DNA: TGTGCCAGCAACACCGGGACAGGGGGTCTTAGTGGCTATGGCTACACCTTC
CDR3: CASNTGTGGLSGYGYTF

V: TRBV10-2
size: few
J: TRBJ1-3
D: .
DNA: TGCGCCAGCAGTGAGATCCAGGGCAGAAACACCATATATTTT
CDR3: CASSEIQGRNTIYF

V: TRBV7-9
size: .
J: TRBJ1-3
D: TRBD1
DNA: TGTGCCAGCAGCTTGCCTGACAGGGCTTACTCTGGAAACACCATATATTTT
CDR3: CASSLPDRAYSGNTIYF

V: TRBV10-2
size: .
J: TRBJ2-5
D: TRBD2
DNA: TGCGCCAGCAGTGAGGTGGCGGGGGGGCGAGAGACCCAGTACTTC
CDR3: CASSEVAGGRETQYF

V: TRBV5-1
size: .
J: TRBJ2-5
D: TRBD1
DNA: TGCGCCAGCAGACAGGGGCCCCAAGAGACCCAGTACTTC
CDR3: CASRQGPQETQYF

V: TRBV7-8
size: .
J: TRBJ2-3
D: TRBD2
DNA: TGTGCCAGCAGCAACCCTATAGGGACTAGCGTTTCAGATACGCAGTATTTT
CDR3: CASSNPIGTSVSDTQYF

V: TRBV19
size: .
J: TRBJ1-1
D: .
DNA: TGTGCCAGTAGTATAAACCTACTACTTCCGGAAGCTTTCTTT
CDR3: CASSINLLLPEAFF

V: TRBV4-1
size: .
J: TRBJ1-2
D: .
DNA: TGCGCCAGCAGCCAAGATCGGGGGGACAAAGCTAACTATGGCTACACCTTC
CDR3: CASSQDRGDKANYGYTF

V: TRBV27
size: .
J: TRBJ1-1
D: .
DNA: TGTGCCAGCAGTTTATCGGCCAGAATGAACACTGAAGCTTTCTTT
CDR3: CASSLSARMNTEAFF

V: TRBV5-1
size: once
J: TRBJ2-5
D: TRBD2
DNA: TGCGCCAGCAGCCTCACAGGGACTAGCGGGGGGCTACGGGAGCAGTACTTC
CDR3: CASSLTGTSGGLREQYF

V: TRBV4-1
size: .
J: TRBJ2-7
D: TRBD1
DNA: TGCGCCAGCAGCCAAGGACAGGGGGTTAGCTACGAGCAGTACTTC
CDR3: CASSQGQGVSYEQYF

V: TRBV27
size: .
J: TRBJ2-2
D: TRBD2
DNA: TGTGCCAGCAGAGTTTATTTTAGCGGGCGGATCAGGGAAACCGGGGAGCTGTTTTTT
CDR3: CASRVYFSGRIRETGELFF

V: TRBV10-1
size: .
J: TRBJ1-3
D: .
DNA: TGCGCCAGCAGGGCTGAGGGTGATGGAAACACCATATATTTT
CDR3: CASRAEGDGNTIYF

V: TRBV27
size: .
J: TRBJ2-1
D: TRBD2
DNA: TGTGCCAGCATCATGACTAGCGTGGCGTCCTCCTACAATGAGCAGTTCTTC
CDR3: CASIMTSVASSYNEQFF

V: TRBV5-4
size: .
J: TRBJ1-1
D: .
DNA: TGTGCCAGCAGCTCGTTTGCAGGGGTCACTGAAGCTTTCTTT
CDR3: CASSSFAGVTEAFF

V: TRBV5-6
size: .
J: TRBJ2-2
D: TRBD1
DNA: TGTGCCAGCAGCTTGTATGGGACAGGGGGCTACGGGGAGCTGTTTTTT
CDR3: CASSLYGTGGYGELFF

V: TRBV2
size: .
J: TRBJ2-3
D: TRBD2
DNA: TGTGCCAGCACAAGTAGCGGGGAGGTAGATACGCAGTATTTT
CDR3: CASTSSGEVDTQYF

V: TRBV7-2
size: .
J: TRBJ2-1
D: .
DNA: TGTGCCAGCAGCTTAGGCAGCAATGAGCAGTTCTTC
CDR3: CASSLGSNEQFF

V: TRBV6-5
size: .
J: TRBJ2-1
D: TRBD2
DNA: TGTGCCGCGGGGGGGATCGGGAATGAGCAGTTCTTC
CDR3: CAAGGIGNEQFF

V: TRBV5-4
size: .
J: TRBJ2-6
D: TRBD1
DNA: TGTGCCAGCAGCTTGGTGGGACAGGGGGCAGGAGGGGCCAACGTCCTGACTTTC
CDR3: CASSLVGQGAGGANVLTF

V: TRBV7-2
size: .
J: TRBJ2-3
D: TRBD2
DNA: TGTGCCAGCAGCCTCAGACTAGCGGGGTTAATCACAGATACGCAGTATTTT
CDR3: CASSLRLAGLITDTQYF

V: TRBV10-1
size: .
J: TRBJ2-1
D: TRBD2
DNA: TGCGCCAGCAGTGAAGGTAGCGGGGCTTACAATGAGCAGTTCTTC
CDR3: CASSEGSGAYNEQFF

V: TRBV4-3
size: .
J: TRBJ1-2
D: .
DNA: TGCGCCAGCAGCCAAGAATTAACAGGGAACTATGGCTACACCTTC
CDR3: CASSQELTGNYGYTF

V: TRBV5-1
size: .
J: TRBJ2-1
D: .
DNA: TGCGCCAGCAGCCCTCGGGTCCTCTACAATGAGCAGTTCTTC
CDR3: CASSPRVLYNEQFF

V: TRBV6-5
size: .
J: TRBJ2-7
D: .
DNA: TGTGCCAGCAGTTACTCCCTGCTAGACTACGAGCAGTACTTC
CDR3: CASSYSLLDYEQYF

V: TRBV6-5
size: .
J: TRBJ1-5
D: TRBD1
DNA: TGTGCCAGCAGTTACGACAGGGATCAGCCCCAGCATTTT
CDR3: CASSYDRDQPQHF

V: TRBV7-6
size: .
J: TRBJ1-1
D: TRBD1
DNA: TGTGCCAGCAGCTTAGGAGGCGGACAGGGTGACACTGAAGCTTTCTTT
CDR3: CASSLGGGQGDTEAFF

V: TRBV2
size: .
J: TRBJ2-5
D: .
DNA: TGTGCCAGCAGTGACTGGCGGGGAGTCCAGTACTTC
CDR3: CASSDWRGVQYF

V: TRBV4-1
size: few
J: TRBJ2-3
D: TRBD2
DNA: TGCGCCAGCAGTCTTAGCGGGGGGTCCTCGGCGCAGTATTTT
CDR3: CASSLSGGSSAQYF

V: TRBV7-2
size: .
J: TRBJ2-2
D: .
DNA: TGTGCCAGCAGCTTAGTTCAAAACACCGGGGAGCTGTTTTTT
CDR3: CASSLVQNTGELFF

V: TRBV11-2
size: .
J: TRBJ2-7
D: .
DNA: TGTGCCAGCACTATCACTAGCCCTCTATACGAGCAGTACTTC
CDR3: CASTITSPLYEQYF

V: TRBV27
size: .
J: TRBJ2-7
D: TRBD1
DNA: TGTGCCAGCAGTGAATTTAGGACAGGCTTCGGTGCGTCCTACGAGCAGTACTTC
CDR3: CASSEFRTGFGASYEQYF

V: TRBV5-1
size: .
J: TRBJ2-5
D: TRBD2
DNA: TGCGCCAGCAGCTTGCCTCGCGGGGGGGACCAAGAGACCCAGTACTTC
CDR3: CASSLPRGGDQETQYF

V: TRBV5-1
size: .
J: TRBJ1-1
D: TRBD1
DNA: TGCGCCAGCAGCTTGGCGGGGGCAGGGGGGACTGAAGCTTTCTTT
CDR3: CASSLAGAGGTEAFF

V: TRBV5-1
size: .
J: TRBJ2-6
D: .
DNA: TGCGCCAGCAGTGAGGAGATAGGGGCCAACGTCCTGACTTTC
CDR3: CASSEEIGANVLTF

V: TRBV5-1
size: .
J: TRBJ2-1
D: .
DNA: TGCGCCAGCAGCCCGGTTGAAGTTTTACAGGGTTTGTACAATGAGCAGTTCTTC
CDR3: CASSPVEVLQGLYNEQFF

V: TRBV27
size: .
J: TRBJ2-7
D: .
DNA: TGTGCCAGCAGTTTCAGCCAGGGGAACTACGAGCAGTACTTC
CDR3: CASSFSQGNYEQYF

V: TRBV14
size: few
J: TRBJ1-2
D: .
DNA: TGTGCCAGCAGCCAAGACCTTTTCGGGAATCCTCACTATGGCTACACCTTC
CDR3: CASSQDLFGNPHYGYTF

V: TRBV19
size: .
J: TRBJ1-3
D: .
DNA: TGTGCCAGTAGTATCGTCTCCGGAAACACCATATATTTT
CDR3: CASSIVSGNTIYF

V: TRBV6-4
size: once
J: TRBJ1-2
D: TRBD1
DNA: TGTGCCAGCAGCGAACCAGGGGGCCATGGCTACACCTTC
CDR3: CASSEPGGHGYTF